One and the same sample provided the 21 T cell receptor beta chains below, sequenced in a study of blood T cell repertoires in COVID-19. Produced via immunoSEQ multiplex PCR; TCRdb's table is partial and in-frame only. The table shows 120,000 or so clones, with about 70% occurring only once. Specimen: peripheral blood. The receptor source for this set is a woman in her seventies with acute or convalescent COVID-19.

V and J are TRBV5-1 and TRBJ2-2; 7 bases are shared with TRBD1. V dropped 0 bases and J dropped 4; count of bases not matched to a gene: 6. CDR1 is SGHRS, CDR2 YFSETQ, per germline. The CDR3 sequence is 16 residues long. The CDR3 bases are TGCGCCAGCAGCTTGGAAGGGGGCATCGGCACCGGGGAGCTGTTTTTT. It codes for CASSLEGGIGTGELFF.

V and J are TRBV2 and TRBJ2-1, with TRBD2 as a possible D gene (5 bases). CDR1 is SNHLY and CDR2 is FYNNEI in the germline V gene. V was cut by 5 bases and J by 8 bases, with 16 bases left in between. The CDR3 consists of 14 residues. CDR3 sequence (DNA): TGTGCCAGCAGTAGAGATCGGGGTAGCGATGAGCAGTTCTTC. This gives the protein CASSRDRGSDEQFF.

This clone is deemed medium-sized. The chain couples TRBV25-1 to TRBJ1-4, with a possible D match to TRBD1 (6 bases). Trimming left V 4 bases short and J 6 bases short, with 21 bases between. Germline CDR1 reads MGHDK; CDR2 reads SYGVNS. The CDR3 contains 17 residues. For the CDR3, the DNA is TGTGCCAGCAGTGCCCACCCCGAAACAGGGCTGGATGAAAAACTGTTTTTT. This gives the protein CASSAHPETGLDEKLFF.

This clone has only a few counts. J is TRBJ1-1 and V is TRBV20-1; unclear D gene. The CDR3 has 10 amino acids. The V gene lost 5 bases and the J gene lost 1 base, with 2 bases spanning the gap. Germline V lookup: CDR1 DFQATT, CDR2 SNEGSKA (reference sequence). The DNA of the CDR3 is TGCAGTGCTCAGAACACTGAAGCTTTCTTT. Protein: CSAQNTEAFF.

In DNA form, the CDR3 reads TGTGCCAGCAGTCCCCGCTACAATGAGCAGTTCTTC. This gives the protein CASSPRYNEQFF. The chain couples TRBV6-2 or TRBV6-3 to TRBJ2-1; D not resolved. This CDR3 is built from 12 residues. The V gene's germline CDR1 is MNHEY and CDR2 SVGEGT. Trimming cost V 5 bases and J 3 bases, with 5 bases left between them.

V usage is TRBV19 and J usage is TRBJ2-6, with D unclear. This CDR3 contains 15 residues. Trimming took off 7 bases at V and 0 bases at J, with 10 bases between the two ends. From germline, CDR1 is LNHDA and CDR2 SQIVND (reference sequence). The CDR3: CASMGLRSGANVLTF. The CDR3, as DNA: TGTGCCAGTATGGGCCTGCGCTCTGGGGCCAACGTCCTGACTTTC.

The chain is built from TRBV19 and TRBJ1-5; D not resolved. CDR3 length: 12 amino acids. V lost 5 bases and J lost 6, with 8 bases in between. Per the germline V gene, CDR1 is LNHDA and CDR2 is SQIVND (reference sequence). The CDR3 loop reads CASSPRTQPQHF. The CDR3 DNA reads TGTGCCAGTAGTCCCAGAACTCAGCCCCAGCATTTT.

The chain uses TRBV5-4 and TRBJ2-7; 7 bases are shared with TRBD1. The CDR3 is 15 residues long. J lost 0 bases, V lost 4 bases, and 7 bases had no gene match. The germline CDR1 and CDR2 sequences are SGHNT and YYREEE (reference sequence). The CDR3 loop is CASSHERDSSYEQYF. The CDR3 coding sequence is TGTGCCAGCAGCCACGAGAGGGACAGCTCCTACGAGCAGTACTTC.

V and J are TRBV2 and TRBJ2-1, with a possible D match to TRBD2 (5 bases). Between the trimmed V and J ends, which lost 3 bases and 15 bases, there was a span of 15 bases. This CDR3 is 12 amino acids long. Germline V gives CDR1 SNHLY, CDR2 FYNNEI. The CDR3 loop reads CASSDRGSDGFF. The CDR3 DNA reads TGTGCCAGCAGTGACAGAGGGTCGGACGGGTTCTTC.

The chain uses TRBV19 and TRBJ1-5; 7 bases map to TRBD1. Germline V lookup: CDR1 LNHDA, CDR2 SQIVND (reference sequence). There are 16 residues in the CDR3. Trimming cost V 6 bases and J 3 bases; bases outside gene matches: 11. This chain's CDR3 is CASRREQGTPNQPQHF. In nucleotides, the CDR3 is TGTGCCAGTAGACGAGAACAGGGGACCCCCAATCAGCCCCAGCATTTT.

This clone appeared many times. V gene TRBV27 combines with J gene TRBJ2-7; TRBD2 matches 11 bases. CDR1 and CDR2 (germline): MNHEY, SMNVEV (reference sequence). V shed 0 bases and J 6 bases; nucleotides not matched to a gene: 7. CDR3 size: 16 residues. CDR3 DNA sequence: TGTGCCAGCAGTTTATCGGGGACTAGCGGTGGGCTCGAGCAGTACTTC. It codes for CASSLSGTSGGLEQYF.

This clone was counted between two and nine times. The rearrangement uses TRBV18 and TRBJ1-1; maybe TRBD1 (6 bases). The V end lost 7 bases, the J end lost 3 bases, and 12 bases lay between the germline ends. The CDR3 is 13 amino acids. Germline assignment: CDR1 KGHSH and CDR2 LQKENI. For the CDR3, the DNA is TGTGCCAGCTTACGGACAGCGGACACTGAAGCTTTCTTT. Translating it yields CASLRTADTEAFF.

The chain joins TRBV6-5 to TRBJ1-1; 7 bases align to TRBD1. CDR1 is MNHEY, CDR2 SVGAGI, per germline. The CDR3 runs to 14 residues. V was clipped by 10 bases and J by 2 bases; unmatched bases: 10. In DNA, the CDR3 is TGTGCCACCCGACCGGGACAGAGTAACACTGAAGCTTTCTTT. Translated: CATRPGQSNTEAFF.

This clone was found a few times. V and J are TRBV3-1 (or the pseudogene TRBV3-2) and TRBJ1-2; 7 bases align to TRBD1. Germline V gene data show CDR1 as LGHDT and CDR2 as YNNKEL (reference sequence). The CDR3 totals 15 residues. Unmatched junction bases numbered 3, after V lost 2 bases and J lost 0 bases. The CDR3 sequence: CASSQTRGSNYGYTF. The CDR3 DNA reads as TGTGCCAGCAGCCAAACCAGGGGGTCTAACTATGGCTACACCTTC.

This clone appeared many times. This chain links TRBV3-1 (or the pseudogene TRBV3-2) with TRBJ2-5; TRBD1 matches 9 bases. From germline, CDR1 is LGHDT and CDR2 YNNKEL (reference sequence). The CDR3 consists of 12 residues. V shed 5 bases, J shed 9 bases, and the junction held 4 bases outside the gene matches. Here the CDR3 reads CASSTGGEAQYF. In DNA, the CDR3 is TGTGCCAGCAGCACAGGGGGCGAGGCCCAGTACTTC.

The chain has TRBV18 and TRBJ1-4; 11 bases map to TRBD1. The CDR3 totals 17 residues. With 3 bases clipped from V and 8 bases from J, the junction kept 11 bases outside the gene matches. Germline values: CDR1 KGHSH, CDR2 LQKENI. The CDR3 DNA follows: TGTGCCAGCTCACCCGCCGGGACAGGGGGAATCCGGGAAAAACTGTTTTTT. As protein: CASSPAGTGGIREKLFF. Variable domain in full (rest from reference TRBV18 and TRBJ1-4): NAGVMQNPRHLVRRRGQEARLRCSPMKGHSHVYWYRQLPEEGLKFMVYLQKENIIDESGMPKERFSAEFPKEGPSILRIQQVVRGDSAAYFCASSPAGTGGIREKLFFGSGTQLSVL.

This clone has just a few counts. The rearrangement joins TRBV7-2 to TRBJ1-4, with 8 bases that match TRBD1. CDR3 length: 19 amino acids. The trim removed 2 bases at V and 3 bases at J, leaving 14 bases unmatched. The germline CDR1 and CDR2 sequences are SGHTA and FQGNSA. In DNA form, the CDR3 reads TGTGCCAGCAGCTTAATCGTACAGGGGGGGTTCGGAGCTAATGAAAAACTGTTTTTT. Translating gives CASSLIVQGGFGANEKLFF. Filled out from reference TRBV7-2 and TRBJ1-4, the complete variable domain reads GAGVSQSPSNKVTEKGKDVELRCDPISGHTALYWYRQSLGQGLEFLIYFQGNSAPDKSGLPSDRFSAERTGGSVSTLTIQRTQQEDSAVYLCASSLIVQGGFGANEKLFFGSGTQLSVL.

The V and J genes are TRBV19 and TRBJ2-3; 11 bases match TRBD1. V shed 5 bases and J 2 bases; nucleotides not matched to a gene: 6. CDR3 size: 16 residues. The V gene's germline CDR1 is LNHDA and CDR2 SQIVND (reference sequence). The CDR3 DNA reads TGTGCCAGTAGTGAGGGGACAGGGGGAATCACAGATACGCAGTATTTT. This translates into CASSEGTGGITDTQYF.

The chain joins TRBV5-1 to TRBJ2-1; 15 bases align to TRBD2. This CDR3 is built from 18 residues. The V and J ends lost 2 bases and 7 bases, in that order; junction bases with no gene match: 10. Germline CDR1 and CDR2: SGHRS and YFSETQ. CDR3 sequence reads: CASSFGLAGGPGRNEQFF. The DNA for the CDR3 is TGCGCCAGCAGCTTCGGACTAGCGGGAGGGCCGGGTCGGAATGAGCAGTTCTTC.

The chain recombines TRBV6-6 with TRBJ1-5, with 8 bases lining up with TRBD1. V was clipped by 6 bases and J by 0 bases; unmatched bases: 7. CDR1 and CDR2 from the germline V gene are MNHNY and SVGAGI (reference sequence). The CDR3 has 16 amino acids. CDR3 protein: CASRGQASLSNQPQHF. The CDR3 bases are TGTGCCAGCAGGGGACAGGCTTCACTTAGCAATCAGCCCCAGCATTTT.

This sequence joins TRBV15 and TRBJ1-5; D remains ambiguous. The V and J ends lost 8 bases and 0 bases respectively, with 14 bases between them. The germline gives CDR1 LNHNV, CDR2 YYDKDF (reference sequence). There are 15 residues in the CDR3. CDR3 amino acids: CATRDTVISNQPQHF. For the CDR3, the DNA is TGTGCCACCCGAGACACCGTCATTAGCAATCAGCCCCAGCATTTT. Full variable domain (outside the CDR3, taken from reference TRBV15 and TRBJ1-5): DAMVIQNPRYQVTQFGKPVTLSCSQTLNHNVMYWYQQKSSQAPKLLFHYYDKDFNNEADTPDNFQSRRPNTSFCFLDIRSPGLGDTAMYLCATRDTVISNQPQHFGDGTRLSIL.